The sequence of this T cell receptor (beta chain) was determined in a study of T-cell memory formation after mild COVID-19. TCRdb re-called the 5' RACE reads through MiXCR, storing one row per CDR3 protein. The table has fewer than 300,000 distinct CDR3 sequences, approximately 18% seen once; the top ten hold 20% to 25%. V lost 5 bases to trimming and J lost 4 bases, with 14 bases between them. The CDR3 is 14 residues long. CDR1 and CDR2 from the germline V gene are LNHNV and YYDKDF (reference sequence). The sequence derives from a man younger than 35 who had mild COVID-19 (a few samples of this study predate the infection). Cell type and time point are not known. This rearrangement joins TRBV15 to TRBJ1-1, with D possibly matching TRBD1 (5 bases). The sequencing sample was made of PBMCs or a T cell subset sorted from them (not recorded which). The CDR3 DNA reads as TGTGCCACCAGCCCCCTTGCCAGGGCCACTGAAGCTTTCTTT. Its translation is CATSPLARATEAFF.